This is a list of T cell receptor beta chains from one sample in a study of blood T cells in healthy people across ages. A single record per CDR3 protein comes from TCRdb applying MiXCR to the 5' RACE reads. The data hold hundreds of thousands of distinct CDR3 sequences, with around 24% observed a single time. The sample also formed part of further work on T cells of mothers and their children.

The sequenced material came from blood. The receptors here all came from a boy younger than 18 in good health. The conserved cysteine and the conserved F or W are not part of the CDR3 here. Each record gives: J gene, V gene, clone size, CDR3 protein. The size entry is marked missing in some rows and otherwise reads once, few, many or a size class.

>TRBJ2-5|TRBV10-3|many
AISEPAEKETQY
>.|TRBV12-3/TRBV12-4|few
ASSLQTSASYEQY
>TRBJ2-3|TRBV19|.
ASSILPGIFTDTQY
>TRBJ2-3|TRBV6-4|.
ASSDSFNTQY
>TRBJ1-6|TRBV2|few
ASSGGQGVDNSPLH
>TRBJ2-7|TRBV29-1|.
SVESSSYEQY
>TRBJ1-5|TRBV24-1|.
ATSGRSGGDGNQPQH
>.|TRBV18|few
ASSPPGLANEQF
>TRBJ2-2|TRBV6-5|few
ASSSLGGVGELF
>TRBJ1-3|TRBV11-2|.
ASRTIQGDRGNTIY